These T cell receptor beta chains were read from a single sample in a study of blood T cell repertoires in COVID-19. Method: immunoSEQ multiplex PCR; TCRdb's copy keeps in-frame clones and lacks some. The data hold 220,000 or so clones, with 84% observed a single time. The sample was peripheral blood. The receptors shown here come from a man aged 25 to 45 with active or convalescent COVID-19. The CDR3 runs from the conserved cysteine through the conserved F or W. A D gene is named only where the DNA matches it firmly. Rows give clone size only sometimes, using once, few, many, or a class for an expanded clone.

d_call j_call v_call clone_size cdr3_aa cdr3_nt
TRBD1 TRBJ2-1 TRBV3-1/TRBV3-2 . CASSGGWDRAYNEQFF TGTGCCAGCAGCGGTGGCTGGGACAGGGCCTACAATGAGCAGTTCTTC
TRBD1 TRBJ1-4 TRBV6-5 few CASSPGQGNEKLFF TGTGCCAGCAGCCCCGGACAGGGTAATGAAAAACTGTTTTTT
. TRBJ2-7 TRBV4-2 . CASSQARQTSYEQYF TGTGCCAGCAGCCAAGCAAGACAAACCTCCTACGAGCAGTACTTC
. TRBJ1-2 TRBV6-5 once CASSRDLTGYTF TGTGCCAGCAGCCGCGACTTGACGGGCTACACCTTC
TRBD2 TRBJ2-1 TRBV6-5 . CASSYQGSGLFF TGTGCCAGCAGTTATCAGGGTAGCGGGCTGTTCTTC
. TRBJ2-1 TRBV10-3 . CAISRQDHEQFF TGTGCCATCAGTCGACAGGACCATGAGCAGTTCTTC
TRBD2 TRBJ2-1 TRBV7-2 . CASSLAGGAPNEQFF TGTGCCAGCAGCTTGGCGGGGGGAGCCCCCAATGAGCAGTTCTTC
. TRBJ2-1 TRBV5-5 few CASRFGIHEQFF TGTGCCAGCAGATTTGGCATTCATGAGCAGTTCTTC
. TRBJ2-7 TRBV5-1 . CASSRDQRSSYEQYF TGCGCCAGCAGCCGCGATCAGCGGAGCTCCTACGAGCAGTACTTC
. TRBJ1-2 TRBV6-5 once CASSYWGGRGADGYTF TGTGCCAGCAGTTACTGGGGGGGCAGGGGCGCAGATGGCTACACCTTC
. TRBJ1-1 TRBV7-9 . CASSLVGDEAFF TGTGCCAGCAGCCTGGTAGGGGATGAAGCTTTCTTT
. TRBJ1-1 TRBV9 . CASSVDGRVTEAFF TGTGCCAGCAGCGTAGACGGGCGGGTCACTGAAGCTTTCTTT
. TRBJ2-3 TRBV2 . CASSVTSTDTQYF TGTGCCAGCAGTGTAACTAGCACAGATACGCAGTATTTT
TRBD2 TRBJ2-7 TRBV30 . CAWRWGLAATEQYF TGTGCCTGGAGGTGGGGACTAGCGGCAACCGAGCAGTACTTC
. TRBJ2-3 TRBV20-1 . CSASPGGVGTDTQYF TGCAGTGCTAGTCCCGGCGGGGTCGGGACAGATACGCAGTATTTT
. TRBJ2-1 TRBV6-2/TRBV6-3 . CASSYRGNYNEQFF TGTGCCAGCAGTTACAGGGGGAACTACAATGAGCAGTTCTTC
. TRBJ1-4 TRBV3-1/TRBV3-2 . CASSQGGGRGNEKLFF TGTGCCAGCAGCCAAGGGGGGGGAAGAGGTAATGAAAAACTGTTTTTT
. TRBJ1-2 TRBV6-2/TRBV6-3 . CASSYSRPEGYGYTF TGTGCCAGCAGTTACTCTAGGCCCGAGGGCTATGGCTACACCTTC
. TRBJ2-5 TRBV6-2/TRBV6-3 . CASSRLYLGDQETQYF TGTGCCAGCAGCCGCTTATATTTAGGGGACCAAGAGACCCAGTACTTC
. TRBJ1-5 TRBV5-1 . CASSPTDSFNQPQHF TGCGCCAGCAGCCCTACGGACAGTTTCAATCAGCCCCAGCATTTT
TRBD1 TRBJ2-5 TRBV28 . CASSLRTGGDETQYF TGTGCCAGCAGTTTGCGGACAGGGGGCGATGAGACCCAGTACTTC
TRBD2 TRBJ2-1 TRBV4-1 once CASSQDLREGPLSYNEQFF TGCGCCAGCAGCCAAGATCTTCGGGAGGGCCCTCTCTCCTACAATGAGCAGTTCTTC
. TRBJ1-5 TRBV3-1/TRBV3-2 . CASSQDGGHQPQHF TGTGCCAGCAGCCAAGACGGGGGTCATCAGCCCCAGCATTTT
. TRBJ1-2 TRBV4-2 . CASSQESLLPYGYTF TGTGCCAGCAGCCAAGAATCTCTCCTTCCCTATGGCTACACCTTC
. TRBJ1-2 TRBV28 . CASSLSLSIGYTF TGTGCCAGCAGCCTAAGCCTCTCGATTGGCTACACCTTC
. TRBJ2-4 TRBV30 . CAWSVSGHPIQYF TGTGCCTGGAGTGTCTCGGGACATCCCATTCAGTACTTC
TRBD1 TRBJ1-2 TRBV28 . CASSPTGEFGYGYTF TGTGCCAGCAGTCCGACAGGGGAATTCGGGTATGGCTACACCTTC
. TRBJ2-3 TRBV6-7 once CASSDSRGPVDTQYF TGTGCCAGCAGTGACAGTAGGGGCCCGGTAGATACGCAGTATTTT
TRBD1 TRBJ1-5 TRBV19 . CASSTGQGPGPPQHF TGTGCCAGTAGTACAGGACAGGGTCCCGGACCGCCCCAGCATTTT
. TRBJ2-3 TRBV10-3 few CAIGSGLGTDTQYF TGTGCCATCGGATCGGGACTCGGCACAGATACGCAGTATTTT
. TRBJ2-6 TRBV6-1 . CASSERGAGANVLTF TGTGCCAGCAGTGAACGGGGTGCCGGGGCCAACGTCCTGACTTTC
. TRBJ2-6 TRBV19 once CASSIVWRQGPSGANVLTF TGTGCCAGTAGTATAGTGTGGCGTCAGGGCCCCTCTGGGGCCAACGTCCTGACTTTC
. TRBJ2-7 TRBV6-5 . CASSYSPTYEQYF TGTGCCAGCAGTTACTCCCCCACCTACGAGCAGTACTTC
TRBD1 TRBJ1-5 TRBV2 . CATRDRDNQPQHF TGTGCCACCAGGGACAGGGACAATCAGCCCCAGCATTTT
. TRBJ2-3 TRBV5-5 few CASSPRRTAPDTQYF TGTGCCAGCAGCCCACGGCGGACAGCCCCAGATACGCAGTATTTT
TRBD1 TRBJ2-6 TRBV6-2/TRBV6-3 . CASSRTGGPGANVLTF TGTGCCAGCAGCCGGACAGGGGGACCTGGGGCCAACGTCCTGACTTTC
. TRBJ2-7 TRBV6-5 . CASRRGRQRTYEQYF TGTGCCAGCAGGAGAGGAAGACAGCGTACCTACGAGCAGTACTTC
. TRBJ1-5 TRBV4-1 . CASSGVYRDKNQPQHF TGCGCCAGCAGCGGGGTTTACCGGGACAAGAATCAGCCCCAGCATTTT
TRBD2 TRBJ2-7 TRBV29-1 . CSALAGPSDEQYF TGCAGCGCCTTAGCGGGACCATCTGACGAGCAGTACTTC
TRBD1 TRBJ2-5 TRBV10-2 few CASSDRDRVQETQYF TGCGCCAGCAGTGACCGGGACAGGGTCCAAGAGACCCAGTACTTC
. TRBJ2-2 TRBV12-3/TRBV12-4 . CASSRTTGELFF TGTGCCAGCAGTCGGACAACCGGGGAGCTGTTTTTT
TRBD1 TRBJ1-5 TRBV4-1 . CASSQGQGASNQPQHF TGCGCCAGCAGCCAGGGACAGGGCGCAAGCAATCAGCCCCAGCATTTT
. TRBJ2-3 TRBV28 . CASRTLGRPPQYF TGTGCCAGCAGGACCCTTGGGCGCCCCCCGCAGTATTTT
TRBD2 TRBJ2-4 TRBV6-5 . CASSTTASGSFYF TGTGCCAGCAGTACGACAGCTAGCGGGAGCTTCTACTTC
TRBD1 TRBJ1-2 TRBV4-1 . CASSQKGQGARGYTF TGCGCCAGCAGCCAAAAAGGACAGGGGGCGCGGGGCTACACCTTC
. TRBJ1-3 TRBV28 . CASLRRGPNTIYF TGTGCCAGCCTTCGCAGGGGTCCAAACACCATATATTTT
. TRBJ1-5 TRBV7-2 few CASSYRGNQPQHF TGTGCCAGCAGCTATCGGGGCAATCAGCCCCAGCATTTT
TRBD2 TRBJ2-1 TRBV5-4 . CASSSGAGGPAEQFF TGTGCCAGCAGCTCGGGAGCGGGGGGGCCGGCTGAGCAGTTCTTC
. TRBJ1-1 TRBV3-1/TRBV3-2 . CASSQSASRGAFF TGTGCCAGCAGCCAGTCGGCTTCCCGGGGAGCTTTCTTT
TRBD2 TRBJ2-2 TRBV7-2 . CASSSTSANTGELFF TGTGCCAGCAGCTCCACTAGCGCGAACACCGGGGAGCTGTTTTTT
. TRBJ1-1 TRBV6-6 . CASSYSTSAEAFF TGTGCCAGCAGTTACTCGACTTCGGCTGAAGCTTTCTTT
. TRBJ2-2 TRBV11-3 . CASSSEGTGELFF TGTGCCAGCAGCTCGGAGGGAACCGGGGAGCTGTTTTTT
TRBD1 TRBJ1-5 TRBV6-5 . CASSLGTAEKPQHF TGTGCCAGCAGTTTAGGGACAGCCGAGAAACCCCAGCATTTT
. TRBJ1-1 TRBV7-2 . CASSPPGPPEAFF TGTGCCAGCAGCCCCCCAGGGCCCCCTGAAGCTTTCTTT
TRBD1 TRBJ2-7 TRBV6-2/TRBV6-3 once CASSHRDRDTQYF TGTGCCAGCAGTCATCGGGACAGGGATACGCAGTACTTC
. TRBJ2-4 TRBV11-2 once CASSLEQGHQYF TGTGCCAGCAGCTTAGAACAGGGTCATCAGTACTTC
. TRBJ1-2 TRBV10-3 . CATQEVGSNYGYTF TGTGCCACCCAGGAGGTCGGGTCTAACTATGGCTACACCTTC
TRBD1 TRBJ1-3 TRBV6-6 . CASSRPTLTGETGNTIYF TGTGCCAGCAGTCGACCCACCTTGACAGGGGAAACTGGAAACACCATATATTTT